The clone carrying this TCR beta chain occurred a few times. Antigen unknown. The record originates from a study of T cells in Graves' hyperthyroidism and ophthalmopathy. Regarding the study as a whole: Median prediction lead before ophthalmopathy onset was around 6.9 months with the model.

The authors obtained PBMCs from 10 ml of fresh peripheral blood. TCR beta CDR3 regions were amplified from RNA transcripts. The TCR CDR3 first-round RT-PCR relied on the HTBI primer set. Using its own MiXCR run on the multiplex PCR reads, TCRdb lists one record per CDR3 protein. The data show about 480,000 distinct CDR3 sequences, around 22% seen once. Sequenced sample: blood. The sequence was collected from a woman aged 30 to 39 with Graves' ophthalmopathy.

The CDR3 region is CSATRRSYEQYF. CDR3 bases: TGCAGTGCAACACGACGGTCCTACGAGCAGTACTTC. This sequence joins TRBV20-1 and TRBJ2-7; D not certain. V lost 6 bases to trimming and J lost 1 base, with 10 bases between them. CDR1 and CDR2 (germline): DFQATT, SNEGSKA (reference sequence). The length of the CDR3 is 12 residues.